These 5 T cell receptor beta chains originate from one sample sequenced in a study of blood T cell repertoires in COVID-19. Some clones are missing from TCRdb's copy, which holds only in-frame ones; the method was immunoSEQ multiplex PCR. The repertoire holds approximately 250,000 clones, with over 80% as singletons. Sequencing was done on a sample of peripheral blood. The receptors derive from a woman aged 70-85 years with COVID-19, enrolled during active disease.

This clone was picked up a small number of times. This chain connects TRBV5-1 to TRBJ1-6, with TRBD1 identical over 8 bases. The V segment lost 2 bases and the J segment 7 bases; nucleotides outside the gene matches: 5. Germline values: CDR1 SGHRS, CDR2 YFSETQ. This CDR3 is 15 amino acids long. The CDR3 DNA reads as TGCGCCAGCAGCTTAGAGACAGGGGTAAATTCACCCCTCCACTTT. Its translation is CASSLETGVNSPLHF.

This clone was found a few times. This sequence joins TRBV4-1 and TRBJ2-5; 10 bases fit TRBD2. CDR3 length: 16 residues. In germline, CDR1 is MGHRA, CDR2 YSYEKL. After removal of 4 bases from V and 5 bases from J, the junction contained 10 bases not matched to a gene. The chain's CDR3 is CASSPLRTSGMETQYF. CDR3 bases: TGCGCCAGCAGCCCGCTAAGGACTAGCGGAATGGAGACCCAGTACTTC.

This chain joins TRBV3-1 (or the pseudogene TRBV3-2) and TRBJ1-1; D is uncertain. V lost 1 base and J lost 1, with 4 bases in between. This CDR3 spans 13 amino acids. CDR1 and CDR2 (germline): LGHDT, YNNKEL (reference sequence). The CDR3 is CASSQVQNTEAFF. CDR3 nucleotide sequence: TGTGCCAGCAGCCAAGTACAGAACACTGAAGCTTTCTTT.

This chain links TRBV27 with TRBJ2-5; a possible D gene is TRBD1 (6 bases). V was pared by 5 bases and J by 1 base, with 17 bases between. CDR1 MNHEY and CDR2 SMNVEV come from the germline V gene (reference sequence). The CDR3 runs to 16 residues. CDR3 residues: CASSLSGAAGQETQYF. Written as DNA, the CDR3 is TGTGCCAGCAGTCTTTCAGGGGCGGCGGGCCAAGAGACCCAGTACTTC.

This sequence joins TRBV7-2 and TRBJ2-3, with 12 bases matching TRBD2. V was pared by 5 bases and J by 2 bases, with 5 bases of the junction left unmatched. Germline V gives CDR1 SGHTA, CDR2 FQGNSA. The CDR3 is 16 amino acids. In DNA form, the CDR3 reads TGTGCCAGCAGCCCTGGGACTAGCGGGTTCACAGATACGCAGTATTTT. It translates to CASSPGTSGFTDTQYF.